One sample yielded the 23 T cell receptor beta chains listed below, sequenced in a study of cytotoxic CD8 clonotypes in ibrutinib-treated CLL. Clones were sequenced by immunoSEQ multiplex PCR, and TCRdb holds only the in-frame ones, with some missing. Of about 160,000 clones in the sample, over 65% were seen once. Material: PBMCs, obtained after 12 months of ibrutinib treatment. The receptors come from a human donor with chronic lymphocytic leukemia.

CDR3 coding DNA: TGTGCCAGCAGTCTAGGCGGCGCCGGGACAGGGGCCTACGAGCAGTACTTC. Its translation: CASSLGGAGTGAYEQYF. The rearrangement joins TRBV28 to TRBJ2-7; 10 nucleotides agree with TRBD1. V shed 5 bases and J 2 bases; nucleotides not matched to a gene: 12. The CDR3 totals 17 residues. From germline, CDR1 is MDHEN and CDR2 SYDVKM.

The chain links TRBV28 to TRBJ1-2; D is ambiguous. Germline V gene sequence: CDR1 MDHEN, CDR2 SYDVKM. Trimming left V 6 bases short and J 5 bases short, with 10 bases between. CDR3 length equals 12 residues. The CDR3 here is CASSFDAYGYTF. CDR3 in DNA: TGTGCCAGCAGCTTTGACGCGTATGGCTACACCTTC.

The chain employs TRBV7-3 and TRBJ1-1, with 7 nucleotides matching TRBD1. The CDR3 sequence is 14 residues long. The J segment lost 1 base and the V segment lost 6 bases, leaving 5 bases of the junction unmatched. The germline V gene has CDR1 SGHTA and CDR2 FQGTGA. In DNA, the CDR3 is TGTGCCAGCAGAAAGGGACAGAAGAACACTGAAGCTTTCTTT. It is translated as CASRKGQKNTEAFF.

The gene calls are TRBV5-6 and TRBJ2-5; 7 positions match TRBD1. Germline values: CDR1 SGHDT, CDR2 YYEEEE. This CDR3 has 17 amino acids. Trimming cost V 3 bases and J 5 bases; bases outside gene matches: 16. In DNA, the CDR3 is TGTGCCAGCAGCTCGAGACAGGGTATGGGTCGGGGCGAGACCCAGTACTTC. This translates into CASSSRQGMGRGETQYF.

The rearrangement uses TRBV7-8 and TRBJ2-7, with 7 bases matching TRBD2. The CDR3 has 15 amino acids. The J segment lost 5 bases and the V segment lost 2 bases, leaving 9 bases of the junction unmatched. Germline V gene lookup returns CDR1 SGHVS and CDR2 FQNEAQ. Here the CDR3 DNA reads TGTGCCAGCAGCTTATTTACGGGAGGACCCGACGAGCAGTACTTC. Translating gives CASSLFTGGPDEQYF.

The chain employs TRBV4-2 and TRBJ1-4; D gene unclear. Germline V lookup: CDR1 LGHNA, CDR2 YNFKEQ. This CDR3 comprises 18 residues. The V end was cut by 0 bases, the J end by 0 bases, with 14 bases between. CDR3 sequence: CASSQDWPETATNEKLFF. Here the CDR3 DNA reads TGTGCCAGCAGCCAAGATTGGCCAGAAACTGCAACTAATGAAAAACTGTTTTTT.

The J gene is TRBJ2-1, the V gene TRBV4-3; 15 bases fit TRBD2. CDR3 length equals 19 residues. Trimming cost V 2 bases and J 0 bases; bases outside gene matches: 5. The germline V gene encodes CDR1 LGHNA and CDR2 YSLEER. The CDR3 here is CASSQKGLAGGPSYNEQFF. CDR3 DNA: TGCGCCAGCAGCCAAAAAGGACTAGCGGGAGGGCCCTCCTACAATGAGCAGTTCTTC.

V gene TRBV4-1 combines with J gene TRBJ2-1; 11 bases line up with TRBD2. This CDR3 contains 18 residues. V shed 2 bases, J shed 4 bases, and the junction held 10 bases outside the gene matches. The germline gives CDR1 MGHRA, CDR2 YSYEKL. The CDR3 reads CASSQSTPRTSGYNEQFF. The CDR3 coding sequence is TGCGCCAGCAGCCAATCGACTCCGCGGACTAGCGGGTACAATGAGCAGTTCTTC.

The V and J genes are TRBV19 and TRBJ2-3; D is possibly TRBD2 (6 bases). Germline V CDR1 and CDR2: LNHDA, SQIVND (reference sequence). This CDR3 is built from 13 residues. V lost 6 bases to trimming and J lost 6 bases, with 13 bases between them. This CDR3 is CASRSSGEDTQYF. The CDR3 DNA follows: TGTGCCAGTAGGAGTAGCGGCGAGGATACGCAGTATTTT.

The chain carries TRBV18 and TRBJ1-2; 10 nucleotides match TRBD1. Trimming removed 3 bases from V and 8 bases from J; junction bases left unmatched: 6. The CDR3 runs to 14 residues. Germline V gene lookup returns CDR1 KGHSH and CDR2 LQKENI. The CDR3 region is CASSPLTGGDGYTF. The DNA for the CDR3 is TGTGCCAGCTCACCGTTGACAGGGGGCGACGGCTACACCTTC.

V gene TRBV6-4 combines with J gene TRBJ2-2; D gene unclear. CDR1 is MRHNA and CDR2 is SNTAGT in the germline V gene. The CDR3 is 13 residues long. Trimming took off 6 bases at V and 6 bases at J, with 11 bases between the two ends. The CDR3 sequence: CASSANPPGELFF. DNA for the CDR3: TGTGCCAGCAGCGCCAACCCCCCCGGGGAGCTGTTTTTT.

This chain connects TRBV2 to TRBJ2-7; TRBD1 aligns across 7 bases. V shed 3 bases, J shed 0 bases, and the junction held 5 bases outside the gene matches. Germline V gene data show CDR1 as SNHLY and CDR2 as FYNNEI. The CDR3 spans 15 residues. The CDR3 reads CASSEDRSSSYEQYF. The CDR3 DNA sequence: TGTGCCAGCAGTGAGGACAGGAGTAGCTCCTACGAGCAGTACTTC.

The CDR3 reads CASGEDWTYEQYF. CDR3 nucleotide sequence: TGTGCCAGCGGGGAGGACTGGACCTACGAGCAGTACTTC. V usage is TRBV2 and J usage is TRBJ2-7; TRBD2 is a possible D gene (6 bases). This CDR3 has 13 amino acids. Germline assignment: CDR1 SNHLY and CDR2 FYNNEI. Trimming stripped 8 bases from V and 2 bases from J, with 13 bases between.

This chain connects TRBV5-1 to TRBJ1-4; no definite D call. The CDR3 has 16 amino acids. Germline CDR1 reads SGHRS; CDR2 reads YFSETQ. V lost 1 base to trimming and J lost 1 base, with 11 bases between them. The CDR3: CASSLTRFRTNEKLFF. CDR3 DNA: TGCGCCAGCAGCTTGACGCGGTTTAGAACTAATGAAAAACTGTTTTTT.

This CDR3 reads CASSREGGNSPLHF. CDR3 DNA: TGTGCCAGCAGCCGGGAGGGCGGGAATTCACCCCTCCACTTT. The genes are TRBV4-2 and TRBJ1-6, with unresolved D. With 4 bases removed from V and 7 bases from J, the gap between germline ends came to 11 bases. Germline assignment: CDR1 LGHNA and CDR2 YNFKEQ. The CDR3 consists of 14 residues.

V gene TRBV5-1 combines with J gene TRBJ1-2, with a weak D call TRBD1 (5 bases). Germline V CDR1 and CDR2: SGHRS, YFSETQ. CDR3 length equals 14 residues. Trimming pared 5 bases from V and 7 bases from J, leaving 18 bases between. The CDR3 protein is CASRTTGSVGGYTF. In DNA, the CDR3 is TGCGCCAGCAGAACAACAGGCTCGGTCGGTGGCTACACCTTC.

This chain joins TRBV18 and TRBJ2-1, with D possibly TRBD2 on 6 matching bases. The CDR3 loop spans 15 amino acids. Per the germline V gene, CDR1 is KGHSH and CDR2 is LQKENI. Trimming shortened V by 1 base and J by 10 bases, and 17 bases separated the two germline ends. Here the CDR3 reads CASSPRSGAGGEQFF. CDR3 nucleotide sequence: TGTGCCAGCTCACCACGTTCCGGGGCAGGAGGGGAGCAGTTCTTC.

The chain is built from TRBV7-8 and TRBJ1-1, with 7 bases fitting TRBD1. This CDR3 comprises 15 residues. J was trimmed by 4 bases and V by 5 bases; bases with no gene match: 10. CDR1 is SGHVS, CDR2 FQNEAQ, per germline. CDR3 sequence: CASSTGQGVGTEAFF. CDR3 nucleotides: TGTGCCAGCAGCACTGGCCAGGGGGTAGGCACTGAAGCTTTCTTT.

DNA for the CDR3: TGTGCCAGCAGTTCTTACAGGGTGCCCTACAATGAGCAGTTCTTC. Protein sequence: CASSSYRVPYNEQFF. This chain connects TRBV28 to TRBJ2-1; a possible D gene is TRBD1 (6 bases). The V and J ends lost 4 bases and 2 bases respectively, with 12 bases between them. CDR3 length: 15 amino acids. Germline V gene lookup returns CDR1 MDHEN and CDR2 SYDVKM.

The chain links TRBV27 to TRBJ1-2; D is unresolved. CDR3 length: 13 amino acids. From germline, CDR1 is MNHEY and CDR2 SMNVEV (reference sequence). The V end was cut by 4 bases, the J end by 3 bases, with 9 bases between. The CDR3, as DNA: TGTGCCAGCAGTTGGAAGGAGGACTATGGCTACACCTTC. As protein: CASSWKEDYGYTF.

V is TRBV28 and J is TRBJ2-5; a weak D match, TRBD2 (5 bases). Germline V gene sequence: CDR1 MDHEN, CDR2 SYDVKM. This CDR3 is 13 amino acids long. Trimming pared 7 bases from V and 4 bases from J, leaving 13 bases between. The CDR3 protein is CASTRGLAETQYF. The CDR3 region has the DNA TGTGCCAGCACCCGAGGACTCGCAGAGACCCAGTACTTC.

This chain uses TRBV5-5 with TRBJ1-2, with D possibly being TRBD1 (5 bases). CDR3 length: 14 amino acids. The V and J ends lost 2 bases and 5 bases respectively, with 13 bases between them. Germline V gene sequence: CDR1 SGHKS, CDR2 YYEKEE (reference sequence). The CDR3 region is CASSFGDLSYGYTF. CDR3 in DNA: TGTGCCAGCAGCTTTGGGGACCTCAGTTATGGCTACACCTTC.

The table lists this clone with a count of one. The gene calls are TRBV27 and TRBJ2-3, with 10 bases lining up with TRBD2. The CDR3 loop spans 16 amino acids. Trimming at V came to 0 bases and at J to 2 bases, leaving 2 bases not matched to a gene. Germline V gene data show CDR1 as MNHEY and CDR2 as SMNVEV (reference sequence). The CDR3 is CASSLSGLANTDTQYF. The CDR3 nucleotides are TGTGCCAGCAGTTTATCGGGACTAGCGAACACAGATACGCAGTATTTT.